This entry lists 8 T cell receptor beta chains sequenced from one sample in a study of CD8+ T cells in alopecia areata. Sequencing templates came from extracted RNA that was reverse transcribed into cDNA. Measured with immunoSEQ multiplex PCR; TCRdb has only the in-frame clones, and not every one. The table has some 220,000 clones, about 58% seen once. The treatment: oral pan-JAK inhibitor, 5-10 mg twice daily. Sequenced here: CD4+ T cells sorted from blood, sampled at week 4, from a patient treated with tofacitinib. The receptors were sampled from a human donor with alopecia areata.

This chain uses TRBV7-9 with TRBJ2-3, with 8 bases fitting TRBD2. Germline V CDR1 and CDR2: SEHNR, FQNEAQ (reference sequence). The V gene end was trimmed by 6 bases and the J gene end by 4 bases; junction bases not matched to a gene: 18. The CDR3 loop spans 18 amino acids. CDR3 protein: CASRRGVQVIPSADTQYF. CDR3 nucleotides: TGTGCCAGCAGGCGGGGGGTGCAAGTTATTCCAAGCGCAGATACGCAGTATTTT.

This clone was observed a few times. V usage is TRBV29-1 and J usage is TRBJ2-1; 11 positions agree with TRBD2. The CDR3 has 14 amino acids. Germline loops: CDR1 SQVTM, CDR2 ANQGSEA. In DNA, the CDR3 is TGCAGTGCCTCCGGGACTAGCGGATACAATGAGCAGTTCTTC. Amino acids: CSASGTSGYNEQFF.

V is TRBV7-3 and J is TRBJ2-1; unclear D gene. Germline CDR1 reads SGHTA; CDR2 reads FQGTGA. This CDR3 is built from 16 residues. V shed 6 bases and J shed 8 bases, with 23 bases lying between them. The CDR3 DNA is TGTGCCAGCAGTAAACGCGGCACCCATCCTGGCGATGAGCAGTTCTTC. Translated, it gives CASSKRGTHPGDEQFF.

This clone was seen repeatedly, ten times or more. The V gene is TRBV5-1, the J gene TRBJ2-7; perhaps TRBD2 as D (6 bases). V was trimmed by 0 bases and J by 3 bases, leaving 10 bases between them. This CDR3 region has 14 residues. The V gene's germline CDR1 is SGHRS and CDR2 YFSETQ. The CDR3 spells CASSLDLASYEQYF. CDR3 coding DNA: TGCGCCAGCAGCTTGGATCTAGCGAGCTACGAGCAGTACTTC.

This clone was seen once. V and J are TRBV29-1 and TRBJ1-2, with D possibly TRBD1 on 6 matching bases. V lost 2 bases and J lost 4, with 17 bases in between. The CDR3 runs 15 residues. Germline V lookup: CDR1 SQVTM, CDR2 ANQGSEA. The CDR3 DNA reads as TGCAGCGTTGAATGGCTGGCAGGGGTCGGCTATGGCTACACCTTC. Protein sequence: CSVEWLAGVGYGYTF.

V is TRBV27 and J is TRBJ2-4; 7 bases are shared with TRBD2. The trim removed 3 bases at V and 0 bases at J, leaving 5 bases unmatched. The CDR3 covers 16 residues. Germline values: CDR1 MNHEY, CDR2 SMNVEV (reference sequence). The CDR3 DNA follows: TGTGCCAGCAGTTTGAGGGCGGGGGTAGCCAAAAACATTCAGTACTTC. Translation: CASSLRAGVAKNIQYF.

V usage is TRBV5-1 and J usage is TRBJ2-6; no clear D. Germline lookup yields CDR1 SGHRS and CDR2 YFSETQ. The CDR3 covers 16 residues. V shed 4 bases and J shed 0 bases, with 11 bases lying between them. As DNA, the CDR3 is TGCGCCAGCAGCCCGTTGGCAGCCTCTGGGGCCAACGTCCTGACTTTC. Translated: CASSPLAASGANVLTF.

J is TRBJ1-5 and V is TRBV4-1; tentative D call: TRBD1 (5 bases). CDR1 and CDR2 from the germline V gene are MGHRA and YSYEKL. Between the trimmed V and J ends, which lost 0 bases and 7 bases, there was a span of 13 bases. The CDR3 length is 15 residues. The CDR3, as DNA: TGCGCCAGCAGCCAAGATGGGGCTTTAGACCAGCCCCAGCATTTT. Residues: CASSQDGALDQPQHF.